The 22 T cell receptor beta chains presented below share a single source sample, sequenced in a study of blood T cell repertoires in COVID-19. Clones were sequenced by immunoSEQ multiplex PCR, and TCRdb holds only the in-frame ones, with some missing. In the table there are 250,000 or so clones, approximately 83% of which are singletons. The sample taken for sequencing was PBMCs or T cells enriched from blood (not recorded which). The receptors were gathered from a man between 50 and 59 years old who had recovered from COVID-19.

This clone has just a few counts. The chain is built from TRBV5-5 and TRBJ1-3, with D unresolved. Trimming shortened V by 1 base and J by 2 bases, and 10 bases separated the two germline ends. CDR3 length: 15 amino acids. Germline CDR1 is SGHKS and CDR2 is YYEKEE (reference sequence). CDR3 sequence: CASSLSGPPGNTIYF. DNA for the CDR3: TGTGCCAGCAGCTTGTCAGGTCCCCCTGGAAACACCATATATTTT.

The chain carries TRBV7-9 and TRBJ2-3; a possible D gene is TRBD1 (6 bases). The V end lost 7 bases, the J end lost 0 bases, and 14 bases lay between the germline ends. The CDR3 spans 15 residues. Looked up from germline, CDR1 is SEHNR and CDR2 is FQNEAQ (reference sequence). For the CDR3, the DNA is TGTGCCAGCATCAAACAGGGTCTTAGCACAGATACGCAGTATTTT. As protein: CASIKQGLSTDTQYF.

The sample holds one count of this clone. The V gene is TRBV7-2, the J gene TRBJ1-5; D remains ambiguous. This CDR3 is built from 13 residues. Germline-derived CDR1 and CDR2 are SGHTA and FQGNSA. V was pared by 5 bases and J by 7 bases, with 12 bases between. CDR3: CASSPEGRQPQHF. Here the CDR3 DNA reads TGTGCCAGCAGCCCCGAGGGAAGGCAGCCCCAGCATTTT.

The chain joins TRBV9 to TRBJ1-2; TRBD1 agrees at 8 bases. Germline-derived CDR1 and CDR2 are SGDLS and YYNGEE. The V gene end was trimmed by 0 bases and the J gene end by 1 base; junction bases not matched to a gene: 2. The CDR3 is 15 residues long. CDR3 bases: TGTGCCAGCAGCGTAGGGACAGGGCATAACTATGGCTACACCTTC. Protein: CASSVGTGHNYGYTF.

This clone was counted a single time. V is TRBV4-3 and J is TRBJ2-6; D remains ambiguous. The CDR3 runs 18 residues. CDR1 LGHNA and CDR2 YSLEER come from the germline V gene. With 1 base removed from V and 0 bases from J, the gap between germline ends came to 13 bases. The CDR3, as DNA: TGCGCCAGCAGCCAAGGGGTCCCCAGGCTCTCTGGGGCCAACGTCCTGACTTTC. Its protein product is CASSQGVPRLSGANVLTF.

The V call is TRBV9, the J call TRBJ2-7; 10 bases match TRBD2. Looked up from germline, CDR1 is SGDLS and CDR2 is YYNGEE. The CDR3 has 16 residues. V trimming: 4 bases; J trimming: 7 bases; junction bases outside the gene matches: 14. As DNA, the CDR3 is TGTGCCAGCAGCCCACGCCAGCTAGCGGGAGCTCAGGAGCAGTACTTC. Translated: CASSPRQLAGAQEQYF.

This clone turned up a few times. The identical CDR3 is also encoded by other nucleotide sequences in the sample. This CDR3 is CSAGDRANYGYTF. The DNA of the CDR3 is TGCAGCGCAGGGGACAGAGCCAACTATGGCTACACCTTC. This rearrangement joins TRBV29-1 to TRBJ1-2; 7 bases align to TRBD1. Per germline, CDR1 SQVTM and CDR2 ANQGSEA. The V segment lost 7 bases and the J segment 2 bases; nucleotides outside the gene matches: 7. The CDR3 is made up of 13 amino acids.

V usage is TRBV3-1 (or the pseudogene TRBV3-2) and J usage is TRBJ2-2, with 9 bases that match TRBD2. CDR1 is LGHDT, CDR2 YNNKEL, per germline (reference sequence). Trimming took 0 bases from V and 7 from J; bases not matched to a gene: 12. This CDR3 has 18 amino acids. CDR3 sequence reads: CASSQEGLAGKRVGELFF. The CDR3 DNA follows: TGTGCCAGCAGCCAAGAGGGTCTAGCGGGAAAGCGCGTCGGGGAGCTGTTTTTT.

The chain joins TRBV28 to TRBJ2-7; 8 bases align to TRBD1. The CDR3 consists of 13 residues. CDR1 MDHEN and CDR2 SYDVKM come from the germline V gene. The V segment lost 7 bases and the J segment 2 bases; nucleotides outside the gene matches: 4. As DNA, the CDR3 is TGTGCCAGCACGACAGGGGTCGCCTACGAGCAGTACTTC. It encodes CASTTGVAYEQYF.

The V and J genes are TRBV19 and TRBJ1-5; tentative D call: TRBD1 (6 bases). The CDR3 runs to 13 residues. The V end lost 6 bases, the J end lost 5 bases, and 11 bases lay between the germline ends. Per germline, CDR1 LNHDA and CDR2 SQIVND (reference sequence). The CDR3 spells CASSNREYQPQHF. CDR3 in DNA: TGTGCCAGTAGCAACAGGGAGTATCAGCCCCAGCATTTT. Based on the CDR3 plus reference TRBV19 and TRBJ1-5, the full variable domain is DGGITQSPKYLFRKEGQNVTLSCEQNLNHDAMYWYRQDPGQGLRLIYYSQIVNDFQKGDIAEGYSVSREKKESFPLTVTSAQKNPTAFYLCASSNREYQPQHFGDGTRLSIL.

The rearrangement uses TRBV9 and TRBJ1-4; no definite D call. This CDR3 has 13 amino acids. CDR1 is SGDLS and CDR2 is YYNGEE in the germline V gene. V lost 4 bases and J 8 bases, leaving 12 bases between the germline ends. CDR3 coding DNA: TGTGCCAGCAGCCCCAATTTAGCGGAAAAACTGTTTTTT. Residues: CASSPNLAEKLFF.

This clone is a singleton in its sample. The chain links TRBV2 to TRBJ2-3; possible D gene TRBD2, 6 bases. V gave up 6 bases and J gave up 6 bases, with 13 bases separating them. The V gene's germline CDR1 is SNHLY and CDR2 FYNNEI. The CDR3 extends over 13 amino acids. The CDR3, as DNA: TGTGCCAGCAGCACAGGACTATTCGATACGCAGTATTTT. Its translation is CASSTGLFDTQYF.

The chain uses TRBV5-1 and TRBJ1-1; no clear D gene. The CDR3 is 14 amino acids. The V end lost 4 bases, the J end lost 2 bases, and 12 bases lay between the germline ends. The germline gives CDR1 SGHRS, CDR2 YFSETQ. DNA of the CDR3: TGCGCCAGCAGCATTCCGACGGGAAACACTGAAGCTTTCTTT. It codes for CASSIPTGNTEAFF.

CDR3: CASTREAGEQFF. CDR3 nucleotides: TGTGCCAGCACCAGGGAAGCCGGGGAGCAGTTCTTC. V and J are TRBV7-2 and TRBJ2-1, with TRBD1 as a possible D gene (5 bases). Germline-derived CDR1 and CDR2 are SGHTA and FQGNSA. This CDR3 is 12 amino acids long. Trimming pared 7 bases from V and 10 bases from J, leaving 14 bases between.

Only a few counts were recorded for this clone. The chain recombines TRBV2 with TRBJ2-2; TRBD2 matches at 12 bases. The germline V gene has CDR1 SNHLY and CDR2 FYNNEI. With 8 bases clipped from V and 5 bases from J, the junction kept 6 bases outside the gene matches. This CDR3 has 15 residues. CDR3 protein: CASAGLAGQTGELFF. The CDR3 DNA reads TGTGCCAGCGCGGGACTAGCGGGTCAAACCGGGGAGCTGTTTTTT.

This chain uses TRBV6-2 or TRBV6-3 with TRBJ2-3, with D maybe TRBD1 (5 bases). In germline, CDR1 is MNHEY, CDR2 SVGEGT. The CDR3 covers 16 residues. Trimming removed 2 bases from V and 6 bases from J, with 18 bases in between. The DNA of the CDR3 is TGTGCCAGCAGTTACGGGAACGAAGGGGCACGGGATACGCAGTATTTT. It encodes CASSYGNEGARDTQYF.

The chain uses TRBV4-1 and TRBJ2-7; a possible D gene is TRBD2 (5 bases). The CDR3 length is 14 residues. Germline V gene data show CDR1 as MGHRA and CDR2 as YSYEKL. Between the trimmed V and J ends, which lost 1 base and 2 bases, there was a span of 9 bases. CDR3 DNA sequence: TGCGCCAGCAGCCAAGCGGGGTTAGCCTACGAGCAGTACTTC. It encodes CASSQAGLAYEQYF.

The chain's CDR3 is CASSVEVAGWHEQYF. For the CDR3, the DNA is TGTGCCAGCAGCGTAGAGGTAGCGGGATGGCACGAGCAGTACTTC. The V and J genes are TRBV9 and TRBJ2-7, with 8 bases identical to TRBD2. The CDR3 runs to 15 residues. The trim removed 0 bases at V and 5 bases at J, leaving 7 bases unmatched. From germline, CDR1 is SGDLS and CDR2 YYNGEE.

CDR3 sequence: CASSSQPGDRALFF. In DNA form, the CDR3 reads TGTGCCAGCAGCTCTCAACCTGGGGACAGGGCGCTGTTTTTT. The genes are TRBV7-3 and TRBJ2-2; 9 positions match TRBD1. The CDR3 covers 14 residues. V lost 4 bases and J lost 13; bases outside the gene matches: 10. Germline lookup yields CDR1 SGHTA and CDR2 FQGTGA.

This clone was recorded a few times. This chain uses TRBV7-2 with TRBJ1-2; D is possibly TRBD1 (5 bases). The CDR3 spans 14 residues. V lost 2 bases and J lost 7, with 14 bases in between. Germline CDR1 and CDR2: SGHTA and FQGNSA. The chain's CDR3 is CASSLPGRASGYTF. CDR3 nucleotide sequence: TGTGCCAGCAGCTTACCGGGCAGGGCTTCTGGCTACACCTTC.

The V call is TRBV4-3, the J call TRBJ2-2; 12 bases line up with TRBD2. Germline V lookup: CDR1 LGHNA, CDR2 YSLEER. The CDR3 contains 15 residues. V gave up 4 bases and J gave up 4 bases; unmatched junction bases: 1. CDR3 region: CASSPSGRGTGELFF. The DNA of the CDR3 is TGCGCCAGCAGCCCTAGCGGGAGGGGCACCGGGGAGCTGTTTTTT.

The rearrangement links TRBV28 to TRBJ2-1; 8 positions agree with TRBD2. Germline V CDR1 and CDR2: MDHEN, SYDVKM. J lost 1 base, V lost 7 bases, and 6 bases had no gene match. The CDR3 loop spans 15 amino acids. In DNA form, the CDR3 reads TGTGCCAGCACTTTTGGCGGGAGGTCCTACAATGAGCAGTTCTTC. It yields the protein CASTFGGRSYNEQFF.